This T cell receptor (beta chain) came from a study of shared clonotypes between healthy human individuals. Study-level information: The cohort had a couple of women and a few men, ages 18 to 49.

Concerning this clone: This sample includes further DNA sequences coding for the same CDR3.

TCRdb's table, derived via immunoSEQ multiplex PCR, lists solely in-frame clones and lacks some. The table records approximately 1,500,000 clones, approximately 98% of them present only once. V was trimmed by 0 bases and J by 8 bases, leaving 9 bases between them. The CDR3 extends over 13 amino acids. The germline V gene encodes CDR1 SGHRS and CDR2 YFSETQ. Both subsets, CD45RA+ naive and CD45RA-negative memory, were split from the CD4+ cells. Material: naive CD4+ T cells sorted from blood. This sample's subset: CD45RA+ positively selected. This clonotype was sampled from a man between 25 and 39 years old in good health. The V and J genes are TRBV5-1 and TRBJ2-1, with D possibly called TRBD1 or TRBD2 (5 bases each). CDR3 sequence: CASSLARGDEQFF. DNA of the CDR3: TGCGCCAGCAGCTTGGCGAGGGGTGATGAGCAGTTCTTC.